A selection of T cell receptor beta chains follows, all from one sample in a study of T-cell memory formation after mild COVID-19. TCRdb re-analysed the 5' RACE reads in MiXCR, keeping a single row per CDR3 protein. Here the sample spans around 99,000 distinct CDR3 sequences, about 15% being singletons. Sequenced material: PBMCs or a T cell subset sorted from them (not recorded which). All receptors derive from a man between 18 and 29 years old who had mild COVID-19 (a few samples of this study predate the infection). Cell type and time point are not known. Each CDR3 is given with its conserved first and last residue. A D gene is named only where the DNA matches it firmly. Clone size is shown for a subset of rows, as once, few, many or a class of expanded clone.

abundance	d_gene	j_gene	v_gene	CDR3aa	CDR3nt
few	-	TRBJ2-7	TRBV7-2	CASCEGGPYEQYF	TGTGCCAGCTGCGAGGGGGGCCCGTACGAGCAGTACTTC
many	-	TRBJ2-5	TRBV7-9	CASSLDGTAHETQYF	TGTGCCAGCAGCTTAGATGGGACCGCCCACGAGACCCAGTACTTC
many	-	TRBJ2-2	TRBV2	CASSTGPAAGELFF	TGTGCCAGCAGCACCGGACCCGCGGCCGGGGAGCTGTTTTTT
-	TRBD1	TRBJ1-2	TRBV4-1	CASSQPGTVYGYTF	TGCGCCAGCAGCCAACCCGGGACAGTATATGGCTACACCTTC
-	-	TRBJ1-5	TRBV6-6	CASSTTGSIQPQHF	TGTGCCAGCAGTACCACAGGGTCTATTCAGCCCCAGCATTTT
few	TRBD1	TRBJ1-1	TRBV20-1	CSARDDRGNTEAFF	TGCAGTGCTAGAGATGACAGGGGGAACACTGAAGCTTTCTTT
-	TRBD2	TRBJ2-1	TRBV29-1	CSVELRGANNEQFF	TGCAGCGTTGAATTGCGGGGGGCCAACAATGAGCAGTTCTTC
-	-	TRBJ1-1	TRBV7-9	CASSLRGGWGNTEAFF	TGTGCCAGCAGCTTAAGGGGTGGATGGGGCAACACTGAAGCTTTCTTT
few	-	TRBJ2-1	TRBV6-5	CASSYSTPLDWENEQFF	TGTGCCAGCAGTTACTCGACGCCTTTAGACTGGGAAAATGAGCAGTTCTTC
-	-	TRBJ2-6	TRBV5-5	CASSLGVWAHSVGANVLTF	TGTGCCAGCAGCTTGGGGGTTTGGGCACACAGTGTGGGGGCCAACGTCCTGACTTTC
-	-	TRBJ2-4	TRBV6-5	CASSPRRGDKNIQYF	TGTGCCAGCAGTCCCCGGAGGGGGGACAAAAACATTCAGTACTTC
few	TRBD1	TRBJ1-3	TRBV10-3	CAISEGQGPSGNTIYF	TGTGCCATCAGTGAGGGACAGGGGCCCTCTGGAAACACCATATATTTT
few	-	TRBJ1-5	TRBV7-4	CASSLGPGCNQPQHF	TGTGCCAGCAGCTTAGGGCCCGGTTGCAATCAGCCCCAGCATTTT
once	-	TRBJ1-1	TRBV15	CATSRARGWDTEAFF	TGTGCCACCAGCAGAGCTCGGGGTTGGGACACTGAAGCTTTCTTT
many	-	TRBJ2-1	TRBV4-3	CASSDPGVGSDNEQFF	TGCGCCAGCAGCGATCCGGGGGTCGGCAGCGACAATGAGCAGTTCTTC
many	-	TRBJ1-1	TRBV21-1	CASSKKEFVRFGAFF	TGTGCCAGCAGCAAAAAGGAGTTCGTTAGGTTTGGAGCTTTCTTT
many	TRBD2	TRBJ2-7	TRBV20-1	CSALGGPGGQYEQYF	TGCAGTGCCCTCGGAGGTCCGGGGGGGCAGTACGAGCAGTACTTC
-	TRBD2	TRBJ2-5	TRBV6-2/TRBV6-3	CASSYGVAGLQETQYF	TGTGCCAGCAGTTACGGGGTAGCGGGGCTCCAAGAGACCCAGTACTTC
many	TRBD2	TRBJ2-2	TRBV7-9	CASSSVAGLHTGELFF	TGTGCCAGCAGCTCAGTAGCGGGACTTCACACCGGGGAGCTGTTTTTT
-	-	TRBJ1-1	TRBV6-2/TRBV6-3	CASSWTATEAFF	TGTGCCAGCAGTTGGACAGCCACTGAAGCTTTCTTT